Below, 9 T cell receptor beta chains from the same sample are listed, as sequenced in a study of T-cell reconstitution after alpha-beta-depleted transplantation in children. It was with unique molecular identifiers that the TCRbeta library was prepared. In TCRdb, the PCR reads were re-called with MiXCR into one record per CDR3 protein. The table lists hundreds of thousands of distinct CDR3 sequences, 15% to 20% of them singletons, with roughly 3.3% in the top ten. The material was PBMCs from the stem cell graft donor, obtained from the stem cell graft. The receptor set was obtained from a human donor who donated a stem cell graft to a child with acute lymphoblastic leukemia.

This clonotype was detected only a few times. This chain uses TRBV20-1 with TRBJ2-3; TRBD2 matches at 9 bases. The V gene's germline CDR1 is DFQATT and CDR2 SNEGSKA (reference sequence). V was pared by 1 base and J by 8 bases, with 7 bases of the junction left unmatched. This CDR3 has 14 residues. The CDR3 nucleotides read TGCAGTGCTAGAGCTGGACTAGCGAAAGTTACGCAGTATTTT. This gives the protein CSARAGLAKVTQYF.

This clonotype has more than one count but fewer than ten. V is TRBV7-9 and J is TRBJ2-1, with a possible D match to TRBD2 (5 bases). The germline V gene encodes CDR1 SEHNR and CDR2 FQNEAQ (reference sequence). Trimming stripped 1 base from V and 9 bases from J, with 10 bases between. CDR3 length: 13 amino acids. This CDR3 reads CASSLGGEGEQFF. The CDR3 DNA sequence: TGTGCCAGCAGCTTAGGGGGAGAGGGTGAGCAGTTCTTC.

The chain employs TRBV5-1 and TRBJ2-3; possible D gene TRBD1, 5 bases. Trimming left V 2 bases short and J 2 bases short, with 18 bases between. There are 17 residues in the CDR3. Germline V CDR1 and CDR2: SGHRS, YFSETQ. CDR3 protein: CASSFQQGMRDTDTQYF. As DNA, the CDR3 is TGCGCCAGCAGCTTTCAGCAGGGCATGAGAGACACAGATACGCAGTATTTT.

This clonotype was observed a handful of times. The rearrangement joins TRBV6-9 to TRBJ1-1; no firm D call. Germline loops: CDR1 MNHGY, CDR2 SVAAGI. The CDR3 totals 15 residues. With 5 bases removed from V and 3 bases from J, the gap between germline ends came to 16 bases. CDR3 DNA: TGTGCCAGCAGTCTCAAGACGGGGTGGTACACTGAAGCTTTCTTT. Amino acids: CASSLKTGWYTEAFF.

The rearrangement uses TRBV27 and TRBJ2-3; unclear D gene. Germline values: CDR1 MNHEY, CDR2 SMNVEV (reference sequence). The V gene lost 3 bases and the J gene lost 2 bases, with 6 bases spanning the gap. CDR3 length: 13 amino acids. CDR3 in amino acids: CASSFALTDTQYF. The CDR3 bases are TGTGCCAGCAGTTTTGCCCTCACAGATACGCAGTATTTT.

To note about this clonotype: The germline gene is not matched at one end of the junction; a read error may be the cause. V gene TRBV5-1 combines with J gene TRBJ2-3; D remains unclear. The germline V gene has CDR1 SGHRS and CDR2 YFSETQ. The CDR3 is 13 residues long. The CDR3 spells CASSEVSTDTRYF. In DNA, the CDR3 is TGCGCCAGCAGCGAGGTTAGCACAGATACGCGGTATTTT.

V usage is TRBV5-1 and J usage is TRBJ2-5; 11 bases agree with TRBD1. The CDR3 sequence is 15 residues long. The J segment lost 4 bases and the V segment lost 1 base, leaving 3 bases of the junction unmatched. The germline V gene encodes CDR1 SGHRS and CDR2 YFSETQ. CDR3 sequence reads: CASSLRTGGLETQYF. DNA of the CDR3: TGCGCCAGCAGCTTGAGGACAGGGGGCCTAGAGACCCAGTACTTC.

This clonotype was detected only a few times. V and J are TRBV6-5 and TRBJ2-5; D uncertain. Trimming shortened V by 6 bases and J by 1 base, and 6 bases separated the two germline ends. Germline loops: CDR1 MNHEY, CDR2 SVGAGI. This CDR3 comprises 12 residues. The CDR3 bases are TGTGCCAGCAGAACTACCCAAGAGACCCAGTACTTC. Protein product: CASRTTQETQYF.

This clonotype showed up many times. The V gene is TRBV6-1, the J gene TRBJ2-6; D gene unclear. This CDR3 contains 16 residues. CDR1 and CDR2 (germline): MNHNS, SASEGT. V gave up 0 bases and J gave up 2 bases, with 8 bases separating them. This CDR3 reads CASSEARGTGANVLTF. The CDR3, as DNA: TGTGCCAGCAGTGAAGCGCGCGGAACTGGGGCCAACGTCCTGACTTTC.